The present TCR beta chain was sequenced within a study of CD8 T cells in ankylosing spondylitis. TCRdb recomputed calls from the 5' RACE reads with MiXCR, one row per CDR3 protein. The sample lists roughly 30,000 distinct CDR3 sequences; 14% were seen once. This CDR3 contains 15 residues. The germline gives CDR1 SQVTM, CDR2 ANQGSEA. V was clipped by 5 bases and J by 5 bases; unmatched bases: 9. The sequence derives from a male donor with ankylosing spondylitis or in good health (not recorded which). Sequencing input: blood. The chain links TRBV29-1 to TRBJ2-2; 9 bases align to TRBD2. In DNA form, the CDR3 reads TGCAGCGTTTTATTAGCGGGAGTGTCTACCGGGGAGCTGTTTTTT. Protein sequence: CSVLLAGVSTGELFF.